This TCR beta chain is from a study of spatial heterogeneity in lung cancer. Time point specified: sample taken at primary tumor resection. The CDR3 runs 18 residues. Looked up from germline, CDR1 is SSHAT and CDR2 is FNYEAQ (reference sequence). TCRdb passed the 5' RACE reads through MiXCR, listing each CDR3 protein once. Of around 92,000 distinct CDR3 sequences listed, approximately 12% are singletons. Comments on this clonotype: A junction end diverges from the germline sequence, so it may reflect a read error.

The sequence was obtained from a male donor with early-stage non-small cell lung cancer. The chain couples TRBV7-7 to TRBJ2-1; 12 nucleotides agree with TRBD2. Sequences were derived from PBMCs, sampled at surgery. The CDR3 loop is CASSHYPMTSGSGNEQFF. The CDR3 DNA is TGTGCTAGCAGCCATTACCCAATGACTAGCGGGAGTGGCAATGAGCAGTTCTTC.